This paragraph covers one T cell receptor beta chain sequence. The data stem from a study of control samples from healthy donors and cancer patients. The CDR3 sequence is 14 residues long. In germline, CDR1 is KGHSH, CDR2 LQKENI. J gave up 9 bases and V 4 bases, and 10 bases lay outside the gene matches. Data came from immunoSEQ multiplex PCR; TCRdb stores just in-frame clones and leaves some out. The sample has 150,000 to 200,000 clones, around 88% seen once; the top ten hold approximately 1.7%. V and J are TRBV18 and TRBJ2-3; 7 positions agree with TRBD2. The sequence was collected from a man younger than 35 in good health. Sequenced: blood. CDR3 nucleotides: TGTGCCAGCTCACTAGCGGGCCCCCTTCCGACGCAGTATTTT. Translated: CASSLAGPLPTQYF.